This record concerns one T cell receptor (beta chain) sequence. In the study's own analysis: Amplification of reference gene primers provided the estimated nucleated cell counts. Using immunoSEQ multiplex PCR, the repertoire was profiled, and TCRdb retains in-frame clones only, with some absent. D and trimming come from the DNA, and the V and J calls and clone size come from that table. The table has over 300,000 clones, around 82% seen once; the top ten hold 1.2%. This specimen belongs to a study of blood T cell repertoires in COVID-19. Study summary: Collection of acute and convalescent COVID-19 samples took place in the United States, Italy and Spain. Sources were T cells, B-cell-depleted T cells, or PBMCs; the material itself was cDNA or gDNA.

The V gene lost 1 base and the J gene lost 2 bases, with 16 bases spanning the gap. The CDR3 contains 17 residues. Germline V gene sequence: CDR1 LGHDT, CDR2 YNNKEL (reference sequence). The sequenced sample consisted of peripheral blood. The sequence was collected from a woman aged 50 to 60 with acute or convalescent COVID-19. The rearrangement links TRBV3-1 (or the pseudogene TRBV3-2) to TRBJ2-3; possible D gene TRBD1, 6 bases. The CDR3 spells CASSQGDRSGTTDTQYF. The CDR3 DNA is TGTGCCAGCAGCCAAGGCGACAGGTCCGGCACCACAGATACGCAGTATTTT.